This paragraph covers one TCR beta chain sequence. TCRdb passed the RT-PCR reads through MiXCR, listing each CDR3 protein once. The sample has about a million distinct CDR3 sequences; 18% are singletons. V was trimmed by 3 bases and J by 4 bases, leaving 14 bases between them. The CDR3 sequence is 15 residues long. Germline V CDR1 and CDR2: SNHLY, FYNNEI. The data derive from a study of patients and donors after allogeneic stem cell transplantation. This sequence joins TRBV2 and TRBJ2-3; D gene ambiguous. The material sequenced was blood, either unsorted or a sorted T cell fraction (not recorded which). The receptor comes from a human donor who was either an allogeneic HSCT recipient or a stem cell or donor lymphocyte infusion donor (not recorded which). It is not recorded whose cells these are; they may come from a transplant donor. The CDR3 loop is CASSEDLTNADTQYF. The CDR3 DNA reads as TGTGCCAGCAGTGAGGATTTGACCAACGCAGATACGCAGTATTTT.